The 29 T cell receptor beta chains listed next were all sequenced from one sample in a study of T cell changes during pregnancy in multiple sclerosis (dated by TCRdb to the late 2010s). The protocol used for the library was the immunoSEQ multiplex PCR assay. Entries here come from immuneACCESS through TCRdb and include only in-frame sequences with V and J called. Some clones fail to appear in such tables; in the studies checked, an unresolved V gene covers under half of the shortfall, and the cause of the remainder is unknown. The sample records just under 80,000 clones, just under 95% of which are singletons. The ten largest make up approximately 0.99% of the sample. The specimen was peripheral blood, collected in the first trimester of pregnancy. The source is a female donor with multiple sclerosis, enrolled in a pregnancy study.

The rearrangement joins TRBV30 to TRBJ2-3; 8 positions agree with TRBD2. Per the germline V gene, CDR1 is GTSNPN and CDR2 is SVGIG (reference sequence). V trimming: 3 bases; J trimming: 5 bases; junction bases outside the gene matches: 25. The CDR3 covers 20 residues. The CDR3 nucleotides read TGTGCCTGGAGCGGGAGGACAGCGGAAAGGCGGACTAGCTATCAAGATACGCAGTATTTT. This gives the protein CAWSGRTAERRTSYQDTQYF.

The DNA for the CDR3 is TGTGCCAGCAGTGAAGGGCCAGGGGGGAACTATGGCTACACCTTC. This gives the protein CASSEGPGGNYGYTF. This rearrangement joins TRBV6-1 to TRBJ1-2; the match to TRBD1 covers 7 bases. The CDR3 contains 15 residues. V lost 1 base and J lost 2; bases outside the gene matches: 4. The germline gives CDR1 MNHNS, CDR2 SASEGT.

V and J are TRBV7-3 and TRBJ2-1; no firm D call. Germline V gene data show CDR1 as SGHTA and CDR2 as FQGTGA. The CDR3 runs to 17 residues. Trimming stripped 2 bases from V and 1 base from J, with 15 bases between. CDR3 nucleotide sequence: TGTGCCAGCAGCTTAGGGCTGCACGTCCCTTCCTACAATGAGCAGTTCTTC. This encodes CASSLGLHVPSYNEQFF. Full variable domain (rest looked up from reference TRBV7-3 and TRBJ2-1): GAGVSQTPSNKVTEKGKYVELRCDPISGHTALYWYRQSLGQGPEFLIYFQGTGAADDSGLPNDRFFAVRPEGSVSTLKIQRTERGDSAVYLCASSLGLHVPSYNEQFFGPGTRLTVL.

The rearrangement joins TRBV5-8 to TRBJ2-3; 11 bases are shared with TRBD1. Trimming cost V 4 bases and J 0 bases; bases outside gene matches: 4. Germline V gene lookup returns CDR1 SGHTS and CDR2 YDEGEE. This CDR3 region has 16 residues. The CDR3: CASSLGTGGSTDTQYF. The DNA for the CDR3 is TGTGCCAGCAGCCTTGGGACAGGGGGGAGCACAGATACGCAGTATTTT. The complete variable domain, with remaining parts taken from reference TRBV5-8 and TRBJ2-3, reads EAGVTQSPTHLIKTRGQQATLRCSPISGHTSVYWYQQALGLGLQFLLWYDEGEERNRGNFPPRFSGRQFPNYSSELNVNALELEDSALYLCASSLGTGGSTDTQYFGPGTRLTVL.

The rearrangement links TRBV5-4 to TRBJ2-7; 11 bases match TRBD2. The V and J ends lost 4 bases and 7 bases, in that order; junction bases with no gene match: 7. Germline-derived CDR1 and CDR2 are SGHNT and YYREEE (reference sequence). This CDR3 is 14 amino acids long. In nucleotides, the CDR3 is TGTGCCAGCAGCGAGACTAGCGGGATAGAGGAGCAGTACTTC. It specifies CASSETSGIEEQYF.

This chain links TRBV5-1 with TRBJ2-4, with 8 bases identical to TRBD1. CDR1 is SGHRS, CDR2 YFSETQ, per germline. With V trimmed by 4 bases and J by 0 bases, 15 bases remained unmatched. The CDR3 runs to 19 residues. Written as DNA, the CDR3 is TGCGCCAGCAGCCCAAATGAAGGGACAGGACTGCTAGCCAAAAACATTCAGTACTTC. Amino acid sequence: CASSPNEGTGLLAKNIQYF.

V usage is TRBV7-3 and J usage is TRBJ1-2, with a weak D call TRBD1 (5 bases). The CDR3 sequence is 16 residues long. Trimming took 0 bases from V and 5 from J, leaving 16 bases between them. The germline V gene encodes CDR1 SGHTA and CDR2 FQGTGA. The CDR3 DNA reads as TGTGCCAGCAGCTTAACCCGGGGGGGTTTTGGGTATGGCTACACCTTC. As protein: CASSLTRGGFGYGYTF. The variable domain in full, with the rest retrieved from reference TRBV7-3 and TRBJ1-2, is GAGVSQTPSNKVTEKGKYVELRCDPISGHTALYWYRQSLGQGPEFLIYFQGTGAADDSGLPNDRFFAVRPEGSVSTLKIQRTERGDSAVYLCASSLTRGGFGYGYTFGSGTRLTVV.

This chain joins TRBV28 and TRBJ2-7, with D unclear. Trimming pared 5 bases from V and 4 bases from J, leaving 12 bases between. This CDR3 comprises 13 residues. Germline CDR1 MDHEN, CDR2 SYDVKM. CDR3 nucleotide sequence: TGTGCCAGCAGTCCCCCCCTACCTTACGAGCAGTACTTC. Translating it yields CASSPPLPYEQYF.

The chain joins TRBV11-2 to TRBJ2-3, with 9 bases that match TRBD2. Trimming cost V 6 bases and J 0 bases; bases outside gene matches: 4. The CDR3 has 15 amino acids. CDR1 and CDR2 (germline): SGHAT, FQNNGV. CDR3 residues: CASSVSGGSTDTQYF. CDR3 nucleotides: TGTGCCAGCAGTGTTAGCGGGGGTAGCACAGATACGCAGTATTTT.

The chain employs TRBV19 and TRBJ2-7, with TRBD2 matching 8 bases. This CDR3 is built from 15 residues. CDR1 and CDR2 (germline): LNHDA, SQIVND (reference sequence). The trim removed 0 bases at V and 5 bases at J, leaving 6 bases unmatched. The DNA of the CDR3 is TGTGCCAGTAGTATAGAAAGCGGGAGATGGGACGAGCAGTACTTC. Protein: CASSIESGRWDEQYF. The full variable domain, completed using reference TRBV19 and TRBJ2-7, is DGGITQSPKYLFRKEGQNVTLSCEQNLNHDAMYWYRQDPGQGLRLIYYSQIVNDFQKGDIAEGYSVSREKKESFPLTVTSAQKNPTAFYLCASSIESGRWDEQYFGPGTRLTVT.

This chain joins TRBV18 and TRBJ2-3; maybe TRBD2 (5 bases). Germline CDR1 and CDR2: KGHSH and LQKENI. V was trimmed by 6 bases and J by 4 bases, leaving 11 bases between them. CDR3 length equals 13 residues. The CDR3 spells CASSPGLADTQYF. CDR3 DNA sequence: TGTGCCAGCTCCCCGGGGTTGGCAGATACGCAGTATTTT.

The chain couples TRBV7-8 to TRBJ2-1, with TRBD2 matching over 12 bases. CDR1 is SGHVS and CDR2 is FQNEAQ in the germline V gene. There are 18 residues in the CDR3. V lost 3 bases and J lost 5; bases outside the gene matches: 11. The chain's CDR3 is CASSFLAGGPSWDNEQFF. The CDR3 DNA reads TGTGCCAGCAGCTTCCTAGCGGGAGGGCCTTCTTGGGACAATGAGCAGTTCTTC.

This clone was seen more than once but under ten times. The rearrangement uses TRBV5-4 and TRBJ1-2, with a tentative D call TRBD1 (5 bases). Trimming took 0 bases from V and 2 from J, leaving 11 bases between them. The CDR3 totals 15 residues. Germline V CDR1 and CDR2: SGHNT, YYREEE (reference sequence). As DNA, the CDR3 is TGTGCCAGCAGCTTGGCCCCTGCAGGGAACTATGGCTACACCTTC. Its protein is CASSLAPAGNYGYTF. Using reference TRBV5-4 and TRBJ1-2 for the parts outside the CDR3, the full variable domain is ETGVTQSPTHLIKTRGQQVTLRCSSQSGHNTVSWYQQALGQGPQFIFQYYREEENGRGNFPPRFSGLQFPNYSSELNVNALELDDSALYLCASSLAPAGNYGYTFGSGTRLTVV.

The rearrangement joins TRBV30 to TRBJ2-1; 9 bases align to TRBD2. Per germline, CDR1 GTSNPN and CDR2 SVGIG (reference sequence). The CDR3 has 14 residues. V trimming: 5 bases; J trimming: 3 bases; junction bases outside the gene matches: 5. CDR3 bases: TGTGCCTGGGCCCCTAGCGGGAACTACAATGAGCAGTTCTTC. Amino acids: CAWAPSGNYNEQFF.

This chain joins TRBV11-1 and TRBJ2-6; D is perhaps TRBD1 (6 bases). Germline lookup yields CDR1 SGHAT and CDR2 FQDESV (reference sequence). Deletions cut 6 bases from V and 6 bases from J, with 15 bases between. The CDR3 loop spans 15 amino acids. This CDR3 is CASRSTGLAANVLTF. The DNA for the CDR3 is TGTGCCAGCAGGTCGACAGGATTGGCGGCCAACGTCCTGACTTTC. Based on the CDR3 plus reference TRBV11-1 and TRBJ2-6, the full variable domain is EAEVAQSPRYKITEKSQAVAFWCDPISGHATLYWYRQILGQGPELLVQFQDESVVDDSQLPKDRFSAERLKGVDSTLKIQPAELGDSAMYLCASRSTGLAANVLTFGAGSRLTVL.

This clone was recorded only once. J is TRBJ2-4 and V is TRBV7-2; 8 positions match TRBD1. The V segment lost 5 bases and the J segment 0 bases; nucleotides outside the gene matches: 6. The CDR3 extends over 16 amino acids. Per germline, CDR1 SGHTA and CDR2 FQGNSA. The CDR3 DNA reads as TGTGCCAGCAGCCCAGGACAGGGAAGAGCCAAAAACATTCAGTACTTC. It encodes CASSPGQGRAKNIQYF.

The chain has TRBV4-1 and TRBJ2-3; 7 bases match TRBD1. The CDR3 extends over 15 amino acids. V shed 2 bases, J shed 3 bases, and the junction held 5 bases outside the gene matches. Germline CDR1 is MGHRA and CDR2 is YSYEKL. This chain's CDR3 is CASSQQTGTTDTQYF. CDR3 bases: TGCGCCAGCAGCCAACAGACAGGGACGACAGATACGCAGTATTTT.

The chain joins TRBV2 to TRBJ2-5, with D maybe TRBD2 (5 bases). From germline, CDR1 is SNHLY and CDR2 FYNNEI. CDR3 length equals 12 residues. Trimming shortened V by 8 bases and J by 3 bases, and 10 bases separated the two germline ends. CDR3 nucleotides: TGTGCCAGCGAGGGTTCGGAAGAGACCCAGTACTTC. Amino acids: CASEGSEETQYF.

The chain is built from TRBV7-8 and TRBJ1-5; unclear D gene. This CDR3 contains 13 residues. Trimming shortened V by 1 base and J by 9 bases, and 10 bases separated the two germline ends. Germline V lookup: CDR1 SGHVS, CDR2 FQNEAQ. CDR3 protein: CASSLVLEGPQHF. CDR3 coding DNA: TGTGCCAGCAGCTTAGTCCTAGAGGGGCCCCAGCATTTT. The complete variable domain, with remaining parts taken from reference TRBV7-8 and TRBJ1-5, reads GAGVSQSPRYKVAKRGQDVALRCDPISGHVSLFWYQQALGQGPEFLTYFQNEAQLDKSGLPSDRFFAERPEGSVSTLKIQRTQQEDSAVYLCASSLVLEGPQHFGDGTRLSIL.

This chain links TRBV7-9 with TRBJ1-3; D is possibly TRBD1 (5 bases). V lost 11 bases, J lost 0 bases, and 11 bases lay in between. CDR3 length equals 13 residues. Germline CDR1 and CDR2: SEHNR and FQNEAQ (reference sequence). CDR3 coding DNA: TGTGCCCGCGGGGCAGCCTCTGGAAACACCATATATTTT. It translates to CARGAASGNTIYF. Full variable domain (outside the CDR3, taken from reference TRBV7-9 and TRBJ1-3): DTGVSQNPRHKITKRGQNVTFRCDPISEHNRLYWYRQTLGQGPEFLTYFQNEAQLEKSRLLSDRFSAERPKGSFSTLEIQRTEQGDSAMYLCARGAASGNTIYFGEGSWLTVV.

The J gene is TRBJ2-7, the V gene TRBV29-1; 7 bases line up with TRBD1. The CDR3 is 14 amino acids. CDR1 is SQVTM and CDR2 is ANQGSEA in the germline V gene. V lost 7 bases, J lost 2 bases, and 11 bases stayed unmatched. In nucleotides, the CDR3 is TGCAGCGCGGGTGGGCTAGGGGGCCCCTACGAGCAGTACTTC. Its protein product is CSAGGLGGPYEQYF.

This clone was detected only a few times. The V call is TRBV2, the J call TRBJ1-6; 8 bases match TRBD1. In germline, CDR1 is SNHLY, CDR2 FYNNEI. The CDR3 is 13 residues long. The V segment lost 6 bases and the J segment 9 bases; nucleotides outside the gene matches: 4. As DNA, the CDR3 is TGTGCCAGCAGCGTGGACAGGGTTTCACCCCTCCACTTT. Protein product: CASSVDRVSPLHF. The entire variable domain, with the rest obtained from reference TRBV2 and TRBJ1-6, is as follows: EPEVTQTPSHQVTQMGQEVILRCVPISNHLYFYWYRQILGQKVEFLVSFYNNEISEKSEIFDDQFSVERPDGSNFTLKIRSTKLEDSAMYFCASSVDRVSPLHFGNGTRLTVT.

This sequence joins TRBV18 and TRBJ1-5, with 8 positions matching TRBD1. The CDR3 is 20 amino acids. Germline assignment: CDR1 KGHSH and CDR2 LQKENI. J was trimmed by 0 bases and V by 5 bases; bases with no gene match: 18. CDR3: CASSSTGVSVEPYSNQPQHF. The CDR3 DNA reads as TGTGCCAGCTCATCGACAGGGGTATCGGTCGAACCTTATAGCAATCAGCCCCAGCATTTT.

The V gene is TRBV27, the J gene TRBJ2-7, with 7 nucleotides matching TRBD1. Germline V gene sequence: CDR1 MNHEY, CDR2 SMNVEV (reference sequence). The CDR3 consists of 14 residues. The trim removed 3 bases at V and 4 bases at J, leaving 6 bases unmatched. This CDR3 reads CASSFRQGKYEQYF. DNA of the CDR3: TGTGCCAGCAGTTTCCGACAGGGAAAGTACGAGCAGTACTTC.

CDR3: CASRTTGQYTF. In DNA form, the CDR3 reads TGTGCCAGTAGGACGACAGGCCAATACACCTTC. This chain connects TRBV19 to TRBJ1-2; TRBD1 is a possible D gene (6 bases). Between the trimmed V and J ends, which lost 6 bases and 11 bases, there was a span of 13 bases. Germline assignment: CDR1 LNHDA and CDR2 SQIVND (reference sequence). The CDR3 is 11 amino acids.

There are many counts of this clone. The CDR3 here is CASSRQWKSYEQYF. In DNA, the CDR3 is TGTGCCAGCAGCAGACAGTGGAAATCCTACGAGCAGTACTTC. The chain has TRBV6-1 and TRBJ2-7; possibly TRBD1 for D (5 bases). CDR1 and CDR2 from the germline V gene are MNHNS and SASEGT. V shed 6 bases and J shed 1 base, with 13 bases lying between them. The CDR3 loop spans 14 amino acids.

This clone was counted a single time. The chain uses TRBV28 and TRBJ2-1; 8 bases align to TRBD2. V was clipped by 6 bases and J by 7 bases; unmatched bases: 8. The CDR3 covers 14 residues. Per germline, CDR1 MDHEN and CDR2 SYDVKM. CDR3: CASRPGLGPNEQFF. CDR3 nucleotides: TGTGCCAGCAGGCCGGGACTAGGTCCGAATGAGCAGTTCTTC.

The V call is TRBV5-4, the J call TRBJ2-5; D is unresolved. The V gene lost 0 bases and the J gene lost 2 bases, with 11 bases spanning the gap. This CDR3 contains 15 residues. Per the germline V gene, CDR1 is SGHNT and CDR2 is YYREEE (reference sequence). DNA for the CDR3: TGTGCCAGCAGCTTGGTCGAGGCATCTCAAGAGACCCAGTACTTC. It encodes CASSLVEASQETQYF.

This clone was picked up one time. Here the CDR3 reads CASSFRGSSYEQYF. The CDR3 DNA is TGTGCCAGCAGCTTTAGGGGGAGCTCCTACGAGCAGTACTTC. The V gene is TRBV9, the J gene TRBJ2-7, with D possibly matching TRBD1 (6 bases). Looked up from germline, CDR1 is SGDLS and CDR2 is YYNGEE. Trimming removed 4 bases at V and 0 bases at J, with 11 bases between. CDR3 size: 14 residues. The whole variable domain, remainder taken from reference TRBV9 and TRBJ2-7, is DSGVTQTPKHLITATGQRVTLRCSPRSGDLSVYWYQQSLDQGLQFLIQYYNGEERAKGNILERFSAQQFPDLHSELNLSSLELGDSALYFCASSFRGSSYEQYFGPGTRLTVT.